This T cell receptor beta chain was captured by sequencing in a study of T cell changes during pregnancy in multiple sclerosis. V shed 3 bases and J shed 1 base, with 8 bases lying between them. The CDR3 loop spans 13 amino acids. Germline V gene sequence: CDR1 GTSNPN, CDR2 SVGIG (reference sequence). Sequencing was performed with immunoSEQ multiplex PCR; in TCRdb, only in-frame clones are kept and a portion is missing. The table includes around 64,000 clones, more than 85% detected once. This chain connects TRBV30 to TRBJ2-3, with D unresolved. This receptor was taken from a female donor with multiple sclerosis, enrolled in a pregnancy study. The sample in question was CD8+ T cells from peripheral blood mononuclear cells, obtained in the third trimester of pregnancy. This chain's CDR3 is CAWSIVRTDTQYF. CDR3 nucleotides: TGTGCCTGGAGCATAGTACGCACAGATACGCAGTATTTT. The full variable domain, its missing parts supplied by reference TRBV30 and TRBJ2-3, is SQTIHQWPATLVQPVGSPLSLECTVEGTSNPNLYWYRQAAGRGLQLLFYSVGIGQISSEVPQNLSASRPQDRQFILSSKKLLLSDSGFYLCAWSIVRTDTQYFGPGTRLTVL.